This T cell receptor beta chain was documented in a study of response to subunit inactivated influenza vaccine. Study-wide results and caveats: After each seasonal influenza vaccination, few new T cells are recruited, the authors suggested.

Comment on this clonotype: Its antigen is unidentified. A much larger clone lies a single base off, so this may be a read error.

TCRdb called the RT-PCR reads again in MiXCR, with one record for every CDR3 protein. This sample has 550,000 to 650,000 distinct CDR3 sequences, with approximately 12% found just once. The material was PBMCs from blood, obtained on the day of vaccination. The TCR sequence derives from a man in his fifties or sixties who received an inactivated influenza vaccine.

CDR3 sequence: CASSPGTSEDTQYF. In DNA form, the CDR3 reads TGTGCCAGCAGCCCGGGGACTAGCGAAGATACGCAGTATTTT. The chain joins TRBV4-2 to TRBJ2-3, with 10 bases identical to TRBD2. Germline assignment: CDR1 LGHNA and CDR2 YNFKEQ. The CDR3 is made up of 14 amino acids. Trimming cost V 4 bases and J 5 bases; bases outside gene matches: 3.